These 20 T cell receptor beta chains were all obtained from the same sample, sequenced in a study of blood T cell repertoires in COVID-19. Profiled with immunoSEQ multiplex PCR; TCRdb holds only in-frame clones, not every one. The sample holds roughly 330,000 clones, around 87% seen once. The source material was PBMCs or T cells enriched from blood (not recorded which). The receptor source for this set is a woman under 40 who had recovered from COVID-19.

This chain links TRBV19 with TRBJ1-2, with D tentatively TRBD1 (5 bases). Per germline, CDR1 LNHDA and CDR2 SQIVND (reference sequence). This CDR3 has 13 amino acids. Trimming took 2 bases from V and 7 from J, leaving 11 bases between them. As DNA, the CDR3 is TGTGCCAGTAGTATATCAACCAGGGTTGGCTACACCTTC. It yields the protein CASSISTRVGYTF.

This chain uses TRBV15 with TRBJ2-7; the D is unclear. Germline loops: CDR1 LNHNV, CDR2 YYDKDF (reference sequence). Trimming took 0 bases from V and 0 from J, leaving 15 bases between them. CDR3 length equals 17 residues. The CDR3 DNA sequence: TGTGCCACCAGCAGAGAGGGCGTTGACCAAAGCTCCTACGAGCAGTACTTC. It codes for CATSREGVDQSSYEQYF. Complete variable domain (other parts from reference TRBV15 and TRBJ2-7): DAMVIQNPRYQVTQFGKPVTLSCSQTLNHNVMYWYQQKSSQAPKLLFHYYDKDFNNEADTPDNFQSRRPNTSFCFLDIRSPGLGDTAMYLCATSREGVDQSSYEQYFGPGTRLTVT.

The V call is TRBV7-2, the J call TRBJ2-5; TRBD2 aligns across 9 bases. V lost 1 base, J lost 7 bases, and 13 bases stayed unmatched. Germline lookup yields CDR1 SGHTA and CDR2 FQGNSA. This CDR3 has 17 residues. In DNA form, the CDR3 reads TGTGCCAGCAGCTTAGATCCTGGCGGGGGGGGCCCAGGGACCCAGTACTTC. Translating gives CASSLDPGGGGPGTQYF.

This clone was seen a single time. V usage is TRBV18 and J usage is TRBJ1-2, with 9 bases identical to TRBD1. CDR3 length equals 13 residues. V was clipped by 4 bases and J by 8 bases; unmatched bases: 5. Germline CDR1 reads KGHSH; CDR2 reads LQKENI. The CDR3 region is CASSQRDRVGYTF. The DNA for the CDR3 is TGTGCCAGCTCACAGAGGGACAGGGTAGGCTACACCTTC.

As DNA, the CDR3 is TGTGCCAGCAGCTTAGATAGAGGCAGCCATGGCTACACCTTC. Translation: CASSLDRGSHGYTF. The gene calls are TRBV11-2 and TRBJ1-2; D gene unclear. V lost 0 bases and J 6 bases, leaving 11 bases between the germline ends. The CDR3 is 14 amino acids. CDR1 SGHAT and CDR2 FQNNGV come from the germline V gene. Full variable domain (missing parts from reference TRBV11-2 and TRBJ1-2): EAGVAQSPRYKIIEKRQSVAFWCNPISGHATLYWYQQILGQGPKLLIQFQNNGVVDDSQLPKDRFSAERLKGVDSTLKIQPAKLEDSAVYLCASSLDRGSHGYTFGSGTRLTVV.

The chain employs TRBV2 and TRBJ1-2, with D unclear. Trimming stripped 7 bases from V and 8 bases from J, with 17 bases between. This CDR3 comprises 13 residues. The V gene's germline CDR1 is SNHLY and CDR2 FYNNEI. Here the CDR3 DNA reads TGTGCCAGCACCTTAGGGAGGCTGGAGGGCTACACCTTC. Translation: CASTLGRLEGYTF.

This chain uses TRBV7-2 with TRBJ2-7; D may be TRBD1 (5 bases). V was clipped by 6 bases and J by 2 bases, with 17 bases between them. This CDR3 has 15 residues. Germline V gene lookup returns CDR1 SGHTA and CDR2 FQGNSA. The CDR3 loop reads CASSQTSGAPYEQYF. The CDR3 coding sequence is TGTGCCAGCAGTCAAACGAGTGGGGCCCCCTACGAGCAGTACTTC.

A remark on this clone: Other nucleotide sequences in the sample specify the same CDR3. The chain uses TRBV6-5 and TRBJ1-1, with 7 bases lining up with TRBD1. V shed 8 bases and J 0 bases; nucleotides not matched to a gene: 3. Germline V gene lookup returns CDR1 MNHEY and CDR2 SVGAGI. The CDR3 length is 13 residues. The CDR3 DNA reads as TGTGCCAGCTCGGGACAGCTGAACACTGAAGCTTTCTTT. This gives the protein CASSGQLNTEAFF.

The CDR3 nucleotides are TGTGCCAGCAGCTCGGACGGAGGGGATACGCAGTATTTT. This gives the protein CASSSDGGDTQYF. The chain is built from TRBV13 and TRBJ2-3, with D possibly matching TRBD2 (6 bases). V lost 4 bases and J 6 bases, leaving 11 bases between the germline ends. The CDR3 totals 13 residues. From germline, CDR1 is PRHDT and CDR2 FYEKMQ (reference sequence).

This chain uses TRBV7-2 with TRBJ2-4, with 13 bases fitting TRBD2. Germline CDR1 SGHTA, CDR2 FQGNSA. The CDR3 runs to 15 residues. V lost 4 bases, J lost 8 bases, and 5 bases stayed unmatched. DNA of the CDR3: TGTGCCAGCAGCTCTACTAGCGGGGGGGTATACATTCAGTACTTC. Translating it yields CASSSTSGGVYIQYF.

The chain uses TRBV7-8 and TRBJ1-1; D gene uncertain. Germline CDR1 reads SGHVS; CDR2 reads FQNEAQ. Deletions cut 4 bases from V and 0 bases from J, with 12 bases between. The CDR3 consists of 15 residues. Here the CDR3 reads CASSSQSTLNTEAFF. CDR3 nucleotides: TGTGCCAGCAGCTCCCAATCGACACTGAACACTGAAGCTTTCTTT. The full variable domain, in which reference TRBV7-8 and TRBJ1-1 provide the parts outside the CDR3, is GAGVSQSPRYKVAKRGQDVALRCDPISGHVSLFWYQQALGQGPEFLTYFQNEAQLDKSGLPSDRFFAERPEGSVSTLKIQRTQQEDSAVYLCASSSQSTLNTEAFFGQGTRLTVV.

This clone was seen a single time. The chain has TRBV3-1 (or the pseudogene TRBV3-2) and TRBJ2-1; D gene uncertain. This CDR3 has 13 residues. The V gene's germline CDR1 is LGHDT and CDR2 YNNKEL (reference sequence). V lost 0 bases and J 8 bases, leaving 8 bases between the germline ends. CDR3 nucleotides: TGTGCCAGCAGCCAAGATTCCGGAGATGAGCAGTTCTTC. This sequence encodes CASSQDSGDEQFF.

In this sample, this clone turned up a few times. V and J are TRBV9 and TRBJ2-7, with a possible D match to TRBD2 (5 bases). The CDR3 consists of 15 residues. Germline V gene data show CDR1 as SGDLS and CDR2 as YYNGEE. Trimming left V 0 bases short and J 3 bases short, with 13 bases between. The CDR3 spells CASSVEGASHYEQYF. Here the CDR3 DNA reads TGTGCCAGCAGCGTAGAGGGAGCGTCGCACTACGAGCAGTACTTC.

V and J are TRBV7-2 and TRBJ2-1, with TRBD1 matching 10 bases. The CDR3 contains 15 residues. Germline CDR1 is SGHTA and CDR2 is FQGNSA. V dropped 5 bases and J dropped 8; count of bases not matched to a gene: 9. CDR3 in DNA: TGTGCCAGCAGCCCCGACAGGGGGCTAAGGCATGAGCAGTTCTTC. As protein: CASSPDRGLRHEQFF.

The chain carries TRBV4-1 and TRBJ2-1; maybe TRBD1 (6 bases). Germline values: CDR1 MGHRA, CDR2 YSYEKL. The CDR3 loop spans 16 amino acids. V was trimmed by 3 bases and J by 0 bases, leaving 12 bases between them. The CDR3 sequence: CASSHGQRSSYNEQFF. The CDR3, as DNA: TGCGCCAGCAGCCATGGACAGCGAAGCTCCTACAATGAGCAGTTCTTC.

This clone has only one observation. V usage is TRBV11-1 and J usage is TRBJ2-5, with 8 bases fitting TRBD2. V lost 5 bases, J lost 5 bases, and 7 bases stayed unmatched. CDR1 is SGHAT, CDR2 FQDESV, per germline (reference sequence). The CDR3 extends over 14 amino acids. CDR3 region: CASSNGGASETQYF. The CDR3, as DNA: TGTGCCAGCAGCAACGGGGGGGCTAGTGAGACCCAGTACTTC.

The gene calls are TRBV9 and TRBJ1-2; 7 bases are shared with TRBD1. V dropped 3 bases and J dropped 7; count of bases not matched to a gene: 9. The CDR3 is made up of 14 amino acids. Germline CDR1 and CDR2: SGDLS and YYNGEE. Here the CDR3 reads CASSARQGPFGYTF. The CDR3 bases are TGTGCCAGCAGCGCCCGACAGGGACCCTTTGGCTACACCTTC.

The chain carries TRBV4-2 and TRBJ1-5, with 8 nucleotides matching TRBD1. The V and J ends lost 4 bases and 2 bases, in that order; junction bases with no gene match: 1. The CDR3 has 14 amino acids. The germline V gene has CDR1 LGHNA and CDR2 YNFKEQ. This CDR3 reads CASSPTGGNQPQHF. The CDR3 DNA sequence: TGTGCCAGCAGCCCGACAGGGGGCAATCAGCCCCAGCATTTT.

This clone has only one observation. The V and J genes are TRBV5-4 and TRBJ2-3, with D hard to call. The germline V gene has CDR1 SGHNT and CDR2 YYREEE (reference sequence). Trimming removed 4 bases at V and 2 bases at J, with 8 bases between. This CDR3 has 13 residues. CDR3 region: CASSPRDTDTQYF. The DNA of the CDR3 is TGTGCCAGCAGCCCCCGAGACACAGATACGCAGTATTTT.

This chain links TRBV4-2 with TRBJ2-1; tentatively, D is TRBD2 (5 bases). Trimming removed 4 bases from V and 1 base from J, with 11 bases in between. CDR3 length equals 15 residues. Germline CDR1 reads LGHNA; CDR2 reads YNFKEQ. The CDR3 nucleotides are TGTGCCAGCAGCCCCTTAACGGGGTCCTACAATGAGCAGTTCTTC. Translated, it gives CASSPLTGSYNEQFF.